This TCR beta chain was recovered during a study of blood T cell repertoires in COVID-19. The method was immunoSEQ multiplex PCR; TCRdb's version includes in-frame clones alone and lacks a portion of them. The sample records a few hundred thousand clones, 75% to 90% being singletons. The V and J ends lost 1 base and 3 bases, in that order; junction bases with no gene match: 7. This CDR3 region has 16 residues. Germline V lookup: CDR1 LNHNV, CDR2 YYDKDF (reference sequence). The receptor was derived from a man younger than 40 who had recovered from COVID-19. The chain is built from TRBV15 and TRBJ2-3; 7 bases are a match to TRBD1. The sequenced material came from PBMCs or T cells enriched from blood (not recorded which). CDR3 in DNA: TGTGCCACCAGCAGAGTTACAGGGGTGGTGACAGATACGCAGTATTTT. Translated: CATSRVTGVVTDTQYF.